This T cell receptor (beta chain) emerged from a study of lymphopenia after photon versus proton radiotherapy. Sequencing was performed with immunoSEQ multiplex PCR; in TCRdb, only in-frame clones are kept and a portion is missing. Altogether fewer than 20,000 clones are present, approximately 92% being singletons, with the ten largest covering about 1.5%. Study observations and caveats: Relative stability marked proton patients; photon patients lost diversity and naive cells. A bigger post-nadir fall in TCR diversity correlated inversely with survival time in deceased patients.

As for this clone: Antigen specificity is unknown.

The CDR3 consists of 14 residues. Losses at the gene ends were 5 bases for V and 8 bases for J; bases not matched to a gene: 8. Germline lookup yields CDR1 SGHTA and CDR2 FQGTGA. V gene TRBV7-3 combines with J gene TRBJ1-2, with TRBD1 matching over 10 bases. The starting material was peripheral blood, obtained from a patient treated with photon-based radiotherapy. The TCR comes from a woman aged 40 to 55 with cholangiocarcinoma. The CDR3, as DNA: TGTGCCAGCAGCCGGGGACAGGGGCGTTACGGCTACACCTTC. It is translated as CASSRGQGRYGYTF.